This T cell receptor (beta chain) was sequenced during a study of T cells in Graves' hyperthyroidism and ophthalmopathy. A few counts support this clonotype. Antigen unknown. Patients having uncontrolled infection, another autoimmune disease, pregnancy or lactation were not included. Trimming cost V 2 bases and J 3 bases; bases outside gene matches: 3. The CDR3 loop spans 14 amino acids. Looked up from germline, CDR1 is MGHRA and CDR2 is YSYEKL. Study-level results: Classification by a 13 V-J model distinguished ophthalmopathy from stable hyperthyroidism.

Amplified regions were TCR beta CDR3 sequences from RNA transcripts. With the HTBI primer set, the TCR CDR3 went through a first round of RT-PCR. TCRdb redid the calling of the multiplex PCR reads with MiXCR, one entry per CDR3 protein. The sample has under 450,000 distinct CDR3 sequences; roughly 12% are singletons. The chain recombines TRBV4-1 with TRBJ2-7; 8 positions agree with TRBD2. The sample consisted of blood. The receptor was isolated from a man younger than 45 with Graves' hyperthyroidism that later progressed to Graves' ophthalmopathy. The CDR3 sequence: CASSQRGGDYEQYF. The CDR3 DNA sequence: TGCGCCAGCAGCCAACGGGGGGGGGACTACGAGCAGTACTTC.